One sample yielded the 13 T cell receptor beta chains listed below, sequenced in a study of PD-1 blockade in classical Hodgkin lymphoma. TCRdb keeps only in-frame clones here, not all; method: immunoSEQ multiplex PCR. The sample consists of 38,000 or so clones, about 89% of them appearing once. All patients experienced relapse after autologous stem cell transplantation, and brentuximab vedotin exposure was variable. Sequenced here: peripheral blood mononuclear cells (PBMCs), sampled at baseline. The receptors were gathered from a human donor with classical Hodgkin lymphoma.

J is TRBJ2-7 and V is TRBV7-3; 7 bases are shared with TRBD1. With 3 bases clipped from V and 4 bases from J, the junction kept 3 bases outside the gene matches. CDR3 length equals 13 residues. CDR1 is SGHTA, CDR2 FQGTGA, per germline. CDR3 loop: CASSLGQQYEQYF. CDR3 bases: TGTGCCAGCAGCTTGGGACAGCAGTACGAGCAGTACTTC.

This clone showed up just a few times. This sequence joins TRBV30 and TRBJ1-5, with D possibly being TRBD1 (5 bases). V shed 4 bases and J shed 7 bases, with 20 bases lying between them. The CDR3 spans 15 residues. Germline-derived CDR1 and CDR2 are GTSNPN and SVGIG (reference sequence). Here the CDR3 reads CAWKPIGGDGQPQHF. DNA for the CDR3: TGTGCCTGGAAGCCCATCGGGGGAGACGGCCAGCCCCAGCATTTT. Filled out from reference TRBV30 and TRBJ1-5, the complete variable domain reads SQTIHQWPATLVQPVGSPLSLECTVEGTSNPNLYWYRQAAGRGLQLLFYSVGIGQISSEVPQNLSASRPQDRQFILSSKKLLLSDSGFYLCAWKPIGGDGQPQHFGDGTRLSIL.

The rearrangement links TRBV7-9 to TRBJ2-7; D is uncertain. V lost 5 bases and J 4 bases, leaving 12 bases between the germline ends. CDR3 size: 13 residues. CDR1 and CDR2 (germline): SEHNR, FQNEAQ (reference sequence). The CDR3 DNA sequence: TGTGCCAGCAGCCCTCGGGTAGGGTACGAGCAGTACTTC. This translates into CASSPRVGYEQYF.

The chain joins TRBV6-5 to TRBJ2-7; 7 bases are shared with TRBD2. Germline-derived CDR1 and CDR2 are MNHEY and SVGAGI. After removal of 4 bases from V and 4 bases from J, the junction contained 7 bases not matched to a gene. This CDR3 contains 14 residues. The CDR3 spells CASSSLARIYEQYF. The CDR3 nucleotides read TGTGCCAGCAGTTCACTAGCGCGGATTTACGAGCAGTACTTC.

The CDR3 bases are TGTGCCAGCAGCTTAGATGGGGACGGGAACACTGAAGCTTTCTTT. Its protein is CASSLDGDGNTEAFF. The J gene is TRBJ1-1, the V gene TRBV7-6; possible D gene TRBD1, 5 bases. V dropped 1 base and J dropped 1 base, with 10 bases sitting between them. Looked up from germline, CDR1 is SGHVS and CDR2 is FNYEAQ. The CDR3 totals 15 residues. The full variable domain, completed using reference TRBV7-6 and TRBJ1-1, is GAGVSQSPRYKVTKRGQDVALRCDPISGHVSLYWYRQALGQGPEFLTYFNYEAQQDKSGLPNDRFSAERPEGSISTLTIQRTEQRDSAMYRCASSLDGDGNTEAFFGQGTRLTVV.

The V and J genes are TRBV2 and TRBJ1-1; 11 bases line up with TRBD1. V dropped 5 bases and J dropped 7; count of bases not matched to a gene: 3. In germline, CDR1 is SNHLY, CDR2 FYNNEI. The CDR3 sequence is 13 residues long. This CDR3 reads CASSRTGGDEAFF. The CDR3 DNA sequence: TGTGCCAGCAGTCGGACAGGGGGCGATGAAGCTTTCTTT.

V and J are TRBV18 and TRBJ2-7, with D possibly matching TRBD1 (5 bases). Germline-derived CDR1 and CDR2 are KGHSH and LQKENI. Between the trimmed V and J ends, which lost 3 bases and 6 bases, there was a span of 21 bases. The length of the CDR3 is 16 residues. The CDR3 DNA sequence: TGTGCCAGCTCACCTGAGCCGGGCAGGGCTTGGCTCGAGCAGTACTTC. Residues: CASSPEPGRAWLEQYF.

The genes are TRBV11-2 and TRBJ2-7, with 8 nucleotides matching TRBD2. The CDR3 is made up of 16 amino acids. The trim removed 0 bases at V and 3 bases at J, leaving 7 bases unmatched. The germline CDR1 and CDR2 sequences are SGHAT and FQNNGV. The CDR3 is CASSLDSGGEGYEQYF. The CDR3 DNA follows: TGTGCCAGCAGCTTAGATTCGGGAGGGGAAGGCTACGAGCAGTACTTC.

The rearrangement links TRBV7-6 to TRBJ1-2, with D possibly matching TRBD1 (5 bases). Looked up from germline, CDR1 is SGHVS and CDR2 is FNYEAQ. The CDR3 runs 14 residues. Trimming shortened V by 5 bases and J by 4 bases, and 14 bases separated the two germline ends. CDR3 in DNA: TGTGCCAGCAGCCCGGCGGGGGGGGGCTATGGCTACACCTTC. This sequence encodes CASSPAGGGYGYTF.

A single count supports this clone. The chain has TRBV5-8 and TRBJ2-1, with D unresolved. The CDR3 sequence is 16 residues long. In germline, CDR1 is SGHTS, CDR2 YDEGEE. Trimming left V 3 bases short and J 5 bases short, with 18 bases between. CDR3 coding DNA: TGTGCCAGCAGCTCTGTCTCCACCGAGGAGAACAATGAGCAGTTCTTC. This translates into CASSSVSTEENNEQFF.

The J gene is TRBJ2-5, the V gene TRBV5-1; 7 bases fit TRBD1. CDR3 length: 14 residues. J lost 2 bases, V lost 3 bases, and 4 bases had no gene match. Per the germline V gene, CDR1 is SGHRS and CDR2 is YFSETQ. The CDR3, as DNA: TGCGCCAGCAGCTCTACAGGGGTGCAAGAGACCCAGTACTTC. This gives the protein CASSSTGVQETQYF.

This chain uses TRBV11-2 with TRBJ2-1; the match to TRBD1 covers 10 bases. The J segment lost 7 bases and the V segment lost 5 bases, leaving 11 bases of the junction unmatched. Per germline, CDR1 SGHAT and CDR2 FQNNGV. The CDR3 is made up of 16 amino acids. The CDR3 bases are TGTGCCAGCAGCAACATAGACAGGGGGCGTTGGAATGAGCAGTTCTTC. Protein: CASSNIDRGRWNEQFF.

DNA of the CDR3: TGTGCCAGCAGCCCCCGAGGGACTAACGTCGATGAGCAGTACTTC. It translates to CASSPRGTNVDEQYF. This chain connects TRBV11-2 to TRBJ2-7; 7 nucleotides agree with TRBD2. CDR1 is SGHAT, CDR2 FQNNGV, per germline. V dropped 5 bases and J dropped 7; count of bases not matched to a gene: 14. The CDR3 is made up of 15 amino acids.